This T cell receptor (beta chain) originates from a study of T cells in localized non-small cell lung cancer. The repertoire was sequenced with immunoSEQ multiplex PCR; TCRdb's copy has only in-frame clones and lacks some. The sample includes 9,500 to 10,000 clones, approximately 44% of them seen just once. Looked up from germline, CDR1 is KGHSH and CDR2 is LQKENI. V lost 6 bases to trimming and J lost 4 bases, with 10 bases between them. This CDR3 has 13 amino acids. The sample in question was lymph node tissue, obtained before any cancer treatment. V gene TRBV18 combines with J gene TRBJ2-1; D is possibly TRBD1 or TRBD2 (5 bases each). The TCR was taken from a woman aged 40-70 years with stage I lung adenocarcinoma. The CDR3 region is CASSRDQYNEQFF. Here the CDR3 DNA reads TGTGCCAGCTCCAGGGACCAGTACAATGAGCAGTTCTTC.